The T cell receptor (beta chain) described here comes from a study of T cells in Graves' hyperthyroidism and ophthalmopathy. Amplification targeted TCR beta CDR3 regions from RNA transcripts. Initially, a first-round RT-PCR of the TCR CDR3 employed the HTBI primer set. TCRdb independently ran MiXCR on the multiplex PCR reads; one entry per CDR3 protein. The sample lists some 500,000 distinct CDR3 sequences, about 15% occurring once. Uncontrolled infections, other autoimmune diseases, pregnancy or lactation led to exclusion of patients. V lost 6 bases, J lost 4 bases, and 18 bases lay in between. This CDR3 is 16 amino acids long. CDR1 and CDR2 from the germline V gene are SNHLY and FYNNEI. This clonotype was seen at least ten times.

Sequencing used blood. The clonotype comes from a young woman with Graves' hyperthyroidism. The chain joins TRBV2 to TRBJ2-2, with D perhaps TRBD2 (5 bases). CDR3: CASSGGRGFGTGELFF. For the CDR3, the DNA is TGTGCCAGCAGCGGAGGTCGGGGATTCGGCACCGGGGAGCTGTTTTTT.